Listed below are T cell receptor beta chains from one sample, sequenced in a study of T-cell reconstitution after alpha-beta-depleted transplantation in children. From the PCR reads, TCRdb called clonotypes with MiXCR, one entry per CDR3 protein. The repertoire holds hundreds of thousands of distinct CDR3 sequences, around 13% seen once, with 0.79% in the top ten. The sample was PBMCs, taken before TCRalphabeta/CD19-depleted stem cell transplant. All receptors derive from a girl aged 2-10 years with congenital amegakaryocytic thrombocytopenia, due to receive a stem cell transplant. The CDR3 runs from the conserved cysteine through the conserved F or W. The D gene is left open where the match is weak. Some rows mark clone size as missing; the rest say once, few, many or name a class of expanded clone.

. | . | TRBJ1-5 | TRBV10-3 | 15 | CAISVWGAADQPQHF | TGTGCCATCAGTGTTTGGGGGGCGGCCGATCAGCCCCAGCATTTT
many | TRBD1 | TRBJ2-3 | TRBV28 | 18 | CASSYGTGVSFGADTQYF | TGTGCCAGCAGTTACGGGACAGGGGTTTCCTTTGGAGCAGATACGCAGTATTTT
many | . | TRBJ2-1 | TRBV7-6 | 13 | CASSLAGVNEQFF | TGTGCCAGCAGTTTAGCAGGGGTGAATGAGCAGTTCTTC
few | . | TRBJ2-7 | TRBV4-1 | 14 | CASSQDRPSGEQYF | TGCGCCAGCAGCCAAGATAGGCCCAGCGGCGAGCAGTACTTC
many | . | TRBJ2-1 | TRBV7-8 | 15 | CASSHLLSSYNEQFF | TGTGCCAGCAGTCACTTGTTAAGCTCCTACAATGAGCAGTTCTTC
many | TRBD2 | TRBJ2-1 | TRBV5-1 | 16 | CASSLEGLAGGREQFF | TGCGCCAGCAGCTTGGAAGGACTAGCGGGAGGGCGCGAGCAGTTCTTC
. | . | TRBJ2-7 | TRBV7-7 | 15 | CASSLGTWGSYEQYF | TGTGCCAGCAGCTTAGGGACCTGGGGATCCTACGAGCAGTACTTC
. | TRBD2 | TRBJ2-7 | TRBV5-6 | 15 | CASSLDSGSGYEQYF | TGTGCCAGCAGCTTGGATAGCGGGAGCGGTTACGAGCAGTACTTC
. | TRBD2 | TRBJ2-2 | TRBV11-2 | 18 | CASSSPGTGGGWTGELFF | TGTGCCAGCAGCTCCCCAGGGACCGGCGGGGGTTGGACCGGGGAGCTGTTTTTT
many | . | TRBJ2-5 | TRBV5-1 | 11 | CASSISETQYF | TGCGCCAGCAGTATCTCGGAGACCCAGTACTTC
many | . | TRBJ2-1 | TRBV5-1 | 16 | CASSILRDSYTNEQFF | TGCGCCAGCAGCATCCTCCGGGACTCATACACGAATGAGCAGTTCTTC
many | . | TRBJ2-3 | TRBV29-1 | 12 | CSFDEGTDTQYF | TGCAGCTTTGACGAAGGAACAGATACGCAGTATTTT
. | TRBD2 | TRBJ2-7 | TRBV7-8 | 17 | CASSLAGSGRMAYEQYF | TGTGCCAGCAGCTTAGCGGGGAGCGGGAGAATGGCCTACGAGCAGTACTTC
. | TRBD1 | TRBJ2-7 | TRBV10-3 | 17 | CAISGLSSGTGSYEQYF | TGTGCCATCAGTGGCCTTTCCTCCGGGACAGGGTCGTACGAGCAGTACTTC
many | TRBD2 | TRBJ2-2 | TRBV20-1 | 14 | CSASSGRTAGELFF | TGCAGTGCTTCGAGCGGGAGGACGGCCGGGGAGCTGTTTTTT
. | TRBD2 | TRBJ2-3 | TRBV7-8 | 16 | CASSFRLAGRTDTQYF | TGTGCCAGCAGCTTCAGACTAGCGGGAAGGACAGATACGCAGTATTTT
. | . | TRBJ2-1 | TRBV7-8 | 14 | CASSQTRLVNEQFF | TGTGCCAGCAGCCAGACGAGACTAGTCAATGAGCAGTTCTTC
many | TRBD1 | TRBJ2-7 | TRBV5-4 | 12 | CASGQGKYEQYF | TGTGCCAGCGGACAGGGAAAGTACGAGCAGTACTTC
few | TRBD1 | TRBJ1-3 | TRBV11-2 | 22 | CASSLDRDRGLPRIISGNTIYF | TGTGCCAGCAGCTTAGACCGGGACAGGGGTTTACCCAGGATAATTTCTGGAAACACCATATATTTT
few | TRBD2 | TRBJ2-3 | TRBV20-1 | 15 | CSAAGTSGSTDTQYF | TGCAGTGCGGCCGGGACTAGCGGGAGCACAGATACGCAGTATTTT
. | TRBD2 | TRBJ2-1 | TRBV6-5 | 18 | CASSYRLAGVSSYNEQFF | TGTGCCAGCAGTTACCGACTAGCGGGAGTCTCCTCCTACAATGAGCAGTTCTTC
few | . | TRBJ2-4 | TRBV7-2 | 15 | CASSSIGGARDIQYF | TGTGCCAGCAGTTCAATTGGCGGAGCGAGGGACATTCAGTACTTC
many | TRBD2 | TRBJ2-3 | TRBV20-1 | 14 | CSASQAGEADTQYF | TGCAGTGCTAGTCAAGCGGGAGAGGCAGATACGCAGTATTTT
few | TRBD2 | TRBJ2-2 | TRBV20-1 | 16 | CSATFGTSGNIGELFF | TGCAGTGCTACCTTTGGGACTAGCGGGAACATCGGGGAGCTGTTTTTT
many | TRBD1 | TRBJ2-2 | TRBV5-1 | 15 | CASSSGQRNTGELFF | TGCGCCAGCAGCTCGGGACAGAGGAACACCGGGGAGCTGTTTTTT